The rows below give T cell receptor beta chains drawn from one sample of a study of cytomegalovirus exposure and HLA in healthy donors. The assay was immunoSEQ multiplex PCR, and TCRdb's table has in-frame clones only and misses some. The data show about 140,000 clones, around 80% seen once. The sample consisted of PBMCs. These receptors all come from a middle-aged man in good health and CMV-seronegative. Both conserved end residues are part of each CDR3. Fields, in order: clone size, CDR3 length, V gene, D gene, J gene, CDR3 protein, CDR3 DNA. D genes are given only for firm matches. Expanded clones are given a class, and other clones once, few, many or no size at all.

>.|13|TRBV10-2|TRBD2|TRBJ2-7
CASRKREVDEQYF
TGCGCCAGCAGGAAGCGGGAGGTGGACGAGCAGTACTTC
>.|16|TRBV28|.|TRBJ2-7
CASSTRTGRGSYEQYF
TGTGCCAGCAGTACACGGACAGGGAGGGGCTCCTACGAGCAGTACTTC
>.|14|TRBV19|.|TRBJ1-1
CASSPRRENTEAFF
TGTGCCAGTAGTCCCAGACGGGAGAACACTGAAGCTTTCTTT
>.|13|TRBV5-6|.|TRBJ2-7
CASSDDRRYEQYF
TGTGCCAGCAGCGATGACAGGCGCTACGAGCAGTACTTC
>once|17|TRBV12-5|TRBD1|TRBJ2-2
CASGHSRDRVGAGELFF
TGTGCTAGTGGTCACTCAAGAGACAGGGTGGGGGCCGGGGAGCTGTTTTTT
>.|16|TRBV19|TRBD2|TRBJ2-1
CASSTLAGADYNEQFF
TGTGCCAGTAGTACCCTAGCGGGGGCCGACTACAATGAGCAGTTCTTC
>.|15|TRBV2|TRBD1|TRBJ2-5
CASSFSGQGEGTQYF
TGTGCCAGCAGTTTTTCGGGACAGGGTGAAGGGACCCAGTACTTC
>.|20|TRBV7-7|TRBD2|TRBJ2-1
CASSLGPGTSGRSSYNEQFF
TGTGCCAGCAGCTTAGGCCCTGGGACTAGCGGGAGGAGCTCCTACAATGAGCAGTTCTTC
>.|14|TRBV5-1|.|TRBJ1-5
CASSLDSGSQPQHF
TGCGCCAGCAGCCTCGACAGTGGTAGTCAGCCCCAGCATTTT
>.|15|TRBV5-8|TRBD2|TRBJ2-3
CASSKGLAYADTQYF
TGTGCCAGCAGCAAGGGACTAGCCTACGCAGATACGCAGTATTTT
>.|16|TRBV28|TRBD1|TRBJ2-7
CASNQRPGTGYHEQYF
TGTGCCAGCAATCAGAGGCCCGGGACAGGGTACCACGAGCAGTACTTC
>.|17|TRBV5-6|TRBD2|TRBJ2-5
CASSQRVSGWGQETQYF
TGTGCCAGCAGCCAACGAGTTAGCGGGTGGGGCCAAGAGACCCAGTACTTC
>.|16|TRBV4-2|.|TRBJ2-6
CASSQDLRAGANVLTF
TGTGCCAGCAGCCAAGATCTTCGAGCTGGGGCCAACGTCCTGACTTTC
>.|17|TRBV7-3|TRBD1|TRBJ1-5
CASSYRDRVYSNQPQHF
TGTGCCAGCAGCTACCGGGACAGAGTCTATAGCAATCAGCCCCAGCATTTT
>.|15|TRBV11-2|.|TRBJ2-3
CASSLGVLAGDTQYF
TGTGCCAGCAGCTTAGGGGTACTAGCAGGAGATACGCAGTATTTT
>.|19|TRBV7-9|TRBD2|TRBJ2-1
CASSLSTQGLAGDINEQFF
TGTGCCAGCAGCTTGAGTACCCAGGGGCTAGCGGGCGACATAAATGAGCAGTTCTTC
>.|15|TRBV7-6|.|TRBJ2-2
CASSLTGTNTGELFF
TGTGCCAGCAGCTTAACGGGGACGAACACCGGGGAGCTGTTTTTT
>.|14|TRBV7-6|.|TRBJ1-3
CASSLPGSGNTIYF
TGTGCCAGCAGCCTCCCGGGCTCTGGAAACACCATATATTTT
>.|19|TRBV18|TRBD2|TRBJ2-7
CASSGGGGSRGGTTYEQYF
TGTGCCAGCTCAGGAGGCGGCGGCAGCCGGGGGGGTACAACCTACGAGCAGTACTTC
>.|17|TRBV30|TRBD2|TRBJ2-1
CAWSSQLGRGRDNEQFF
TGTGCCTGGAGTTCCCAACTTGGGCGCGGGAGGGATAATGAGCAGTTCTTC
>.|15|TRBV11-2|TRBD1|TRBJ2-7
CASSLVGTGVYEQYF
TGTGCCAGCAGCTTAGTGGGGACAGGGGTCTACGAGCAGTACTTC
>once|12|TRBV7-2|.|TRBJ2-5
CASSIPEETQYF
TGTGCCAGCAGCATCCCGGAAGAGACCCAGTACTTC
>.|15|TRBV6-1|.|TRBJ2-7
CASSEAFDRPYEQYF
TGTGCCAGCAGTGAAGCCTTCGACAGACCCTACGAGCAGTACTTC
>few|15|TRBV7-8|TRBD1|TRBJ2-7
CASRSTRTGEREQYF
TGTGCCAGCAGGTCCACCCGGACAGGGGAACGCGAGCAGTACTTC
>.|13|TRBV10-1|TRBD2|TRBJ2-7
CASRASGSYEQYF
TGCGCCAGCAGGGCTAGCGGGAGCTACGAGCAGTACTTC
>.|15|TRBV27|TRBD1|TRBJ1-2
CASSSGQGTSYGYTF
TGTGCCAGCAGTTCGGGACAGGGGACTTCCTATGGCTACACCTTC
>.|13|TRBV27|.|TRBJ2-3
CASSSAWSDTQYF
TGTGCCAGCAGTTCCGCGTGGTCGGATACGCAGTATTTT
>.|16|TRBV10-2|.|TRBJ2-7
CASSDKQGFWASEQYF
TGCGCCAGCAGCGACAAACAGGGATTCTGGGCGTCCGAGCAGTACTTC
>.|15|TRBV5-3|TRBD1|TRBJ2-3
CARSPDRGGTDTQYF
TGTGCCAGAAGCCCAGACAGGGGAGGCACAGATACGCAGTATTTT
>few|16|TRBV23-1|TRBD1|TRBJ2-7
CASSQSCGQGPYEQYF
TGCGCCAGCAGTCAATCGTGCGGACAGGGTCCCTACGAGCAGTACTTC
>.|22|TRBV4-1|TRBD2|TRBJ2-3
CASSQPENPRLAGDLPTDTQYF
TGCGCCAGCAGCCAACCGGAGAACCCAAGACTAGCGGGAGATTTACCGACAGATACGCAGTATTTT
>once|16|TRBV4-1|.|TRBJ2-1
CASSQAWGGSYNEQFF
TGCGCCAGCAGCCAAGCCTGGGGCGGCTCCTACAATGAGCAGTTCTTC
>few|16|TRBV27|TRBD2|TRBJ2-1
CASSPRLGTTGNEQFF
TGTGCCAGCAGCCCTCGGTTAGGGACTACCGGTAATGAGCAGTTCTTC
>.|19|TRBV11-2|TRBD2|TRBJ2-7
CASSLDAISGGALHYEQYF
TGTGCCAGCAGCTTAGATGCTATTAGCGGGGGGGCACTCCACTACGAGCAGTACTTC
>once|17|TRBV7-9|TRBD2|TRBJ2-6
CASSRPAGNSGANVLTF
TGTGCCAGCAGCCGGCCAGCGGGAAACTCTGGGGCCAACGTCCTGACTTTC
>.|16|TRBV6-4|TRBD1|TRBJ2-3
CASSPPPGQGSDTQYF
TGTGCCAGCAGTCCACCCCCGGGACAGGGTTCAGATACGCAGTATTTT
>few|14|TRBV11-2|.|TRBJ1-3
CASSLDRTGNTIYF
TGTGCCAGCAGCCTTGACAGAACTGGAAACACCATATATTTT
>few|14|TRBV7-9|TRBD2|TRBJ2-7
CASSLAGTINKQYF
TGTGCCAGCAGCTTAGCTGGGACTATAAACAAGCAGTACTTC
>.|14|TRBV4-1|.|TRBJ2-5
CASSHPGGQETQYF
TGCGCCAGCAGCCATCCTGGCGGCCAAGAGACCCAGTACTTC
>.|15|TRBV13|TRBD2|TRBJ2-7
CASSSRLAGPYEQYF
TGTGCCAGCAGCTCACGACTAGCGGGACCCTACGAGCAGTACTTC
>.|15|TRBV15|.|TRBJ2-7
CATSRGDGSSYEQYF
TGTGCCACCAGCAGAGGGGACGGGAGCTCCTACGAGCAGTACTTC
>.|13|TRBV5-6|.|TRBJ2-7
CASSSGVSYEQYF
TGTGCCAGCAGCTCAGGGGTGTCCTACGAGCAGTACTTC
>.|13|TRBV21-1|.|TRBJ2-3
CASSDPRSDTQYF
TGTGCCAGCAGCGACCCTAGGTCGGATACGCAGTATTTT
>few|15|TRBV28|.|TRBJ2-3
CASSLLGSSTDTQYF
TGTGCCAGCAGTTTATTGGGCAGCTCGACAGATACGCAGTATTTT
>few|15|TRBV7-8|TRBD2|TRBJ2-7
CASSPQTSGSYEQYF
TGTGCCAGCAGCCCGCAGACTAGCGGGAGCTACGAGCAGTACTTC
>.|18|TRBV9|TRBD1|TRBJ2-5
CASSVALMGTGAAETQYF
TGTGCCAGCAGCGTAGCTTTGATGGGGACAGGGGCGGCAGAGACCCAGTACTTC
>once|14|TRBV11-2|.|TRBJ1-1
CASSLGAVNTEAFF
TGTGCCAGCAGCTTAGGGGCCGTGAACACTGAAGCTTTCTTT
>.|13|TRBV29-1|TRBD1|TRBJ1-6
CSASQGGNSPLHF
TGCAGCGCCTCCCAGGGGGGTAATTCACCCCTCCACTTT
>few|12|TRBV6-1|.|TRBJ2-5
CASSEGLETQYF
TGTGCCAGCAGTGAGGGGCTAGAGACCCAGTACTTC
>few|15|TRBV2|.|TRBJ2-3
CASSSRVAVTDTQYF
TGTGCCAGCAGTTCCCGGGTAGCGGTCACAGATACGCAGTATTTT
>once|16|TRBV27|TRBD2|TRBJ2-7
CASTEMRVAGLSEQYF
TGTGCCAGCACTGAGATGAGAGTAGCGGGGCTTAGCGAGCAGTACTTC
>.|16|TRBV7-9|TRBD2|TRBJ2-5
CASSLYGGGGTETQYF
TGTGCCAGCAGCTTATATGGTGGGGGGGGAACGGAGACCCAGTACTTC
>.|16|TRBV6-6|TRBD1|TRBJ1-6
CASSYRVDRDNSPLHF
TGTGCCAGCAGTTACAGGGTCGACAGGGATAATTCACCCCTCCACTTT
>.|17|TRBV9|.|TRBJ1-3
CASSPRGEVFSGNTIYF
TGTGCCAGCAGCCCCAGAGGGGAGGTCTTCTCTGGAAACACCATATATTTT
>.|15|TRBV5-6|TRBD1|TRBJ2-5
CASSWAGGLQETQYF
TGTGCCAGCAGCTGGGCAGGGGGCCTTCAAGAGACCCAGTACTTC
>.|17|TRBV19|TRBD2|TRBJ2-3
CASSNRLAGELTDTQYF
TGTGCCAGTAGTAACCGACTAGCGGGGGAGCTCACAGATACGCAGTATTTT
>.|18|TRBV5-5|.|TRBJ1-4
CASSLAIREVYRGEKLFF
TGTGCCAGCAGCTTGGCCATTAGGGAGGTCTATCGGGGTGAAAAACTGTTTTTT
>.|13|TRBV19|.|TRBJ1-5
CASSISGIQPQHF
TGTGCCAGTAGTATATCAGGGATTCAGCCCCAGCATTTT
>.|15|TRBV7-8|TRBD1|TRBJ1-2
CASSLGQGDFYGYTF
TGTGCCAGCAGCTTAGGACAGGGAGACTTCTATGGCTACACCTTC